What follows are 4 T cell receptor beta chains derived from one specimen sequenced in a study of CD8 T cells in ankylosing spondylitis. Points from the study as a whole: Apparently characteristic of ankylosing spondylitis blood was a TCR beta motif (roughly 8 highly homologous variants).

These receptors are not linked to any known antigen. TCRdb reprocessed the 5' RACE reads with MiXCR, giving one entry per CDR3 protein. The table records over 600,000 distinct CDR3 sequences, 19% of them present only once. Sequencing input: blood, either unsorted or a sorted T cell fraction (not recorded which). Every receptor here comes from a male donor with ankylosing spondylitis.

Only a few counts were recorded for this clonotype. CDR3 sequence (DNA): TGCAGTGCTGCAGGTCTGCGGGAGGGCCCGGACGAGCAGTACTTC. Protein sequence: CSAAGLREGPDEQYF. V is TRBV20-1 and J is TRBJ2-7; 9 bases map to TRBD2. Trimming cost V 5 bases and J 5 bases; bases outside gene matches: 13. CDR3 size: 15 residues. CDR1 and CDR2 from the germline V gene are DFQATT and SNEGSKA (reference sequence).

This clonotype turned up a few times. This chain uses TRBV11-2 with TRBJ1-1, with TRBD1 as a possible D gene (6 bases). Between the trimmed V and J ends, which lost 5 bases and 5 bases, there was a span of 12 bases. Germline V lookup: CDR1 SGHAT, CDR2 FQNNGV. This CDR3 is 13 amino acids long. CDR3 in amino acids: CASSRNQGTEAFF. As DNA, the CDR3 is TGTGCCAGCAGCCGAAATCAGGGGACTGAAGCTTTCTTT.

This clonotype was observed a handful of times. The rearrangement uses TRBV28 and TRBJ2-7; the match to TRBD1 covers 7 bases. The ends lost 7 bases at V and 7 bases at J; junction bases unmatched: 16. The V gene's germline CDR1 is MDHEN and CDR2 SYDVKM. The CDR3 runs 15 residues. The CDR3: CASKLEGAGIWEQYF. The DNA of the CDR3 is TGTGCCAGCAAACTTGAGGGGGCAGGGATCTGGGAGCAGTACTTC.

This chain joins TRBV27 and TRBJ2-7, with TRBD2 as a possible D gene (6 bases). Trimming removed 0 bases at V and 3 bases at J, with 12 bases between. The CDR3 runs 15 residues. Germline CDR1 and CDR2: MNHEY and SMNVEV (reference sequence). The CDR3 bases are TGTGCCAGCAGTTTATCCGGCGGGAAAGGCTACGAGCAGTACTTC. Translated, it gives CASSLSGGKGYEQYF.